One and the same sample provided the 21 T cell receptor beta chains below, sequenced in a study of beta chain features in type 1 diabetes. The whole isolated RNA underwent reverse transcription, so sequencing captured expressed TCRB transcripts. Method: immunoSEQ multiplex PCR; TCRdb's copy keeps in-frame clones and lacks some. The top ten clones hold under 1.5% of a sample with fewer than 150,000 clones, 6.9% of them seen once. The sample consisted of central memory CD4+ T cells from blood. The receptors here all came from a woman in her twenties or thirties in good health.

This clone was counted ten times or more. This sequence joins TRBV18 and TRBJ2-5, with D unclear. CDR3 size: 13 residues. V dropped 2 bases and J dropped 5 bases, with 9 bases sitting between them. Germline V lookup: CDR1 KGHSH, CDR2 LQKENI. The CDR3 DNA follows: TGTGCCAGCTCACCAGACATCACGGAGACCCAGTACTTC. Protein product: CASSPDITETQYF. Using reference TRBV18 and TRBJ2-5 for the parts outside the CDR3, the full variable domain is NAGVMQNPRHLVRRRGQEARLRCSPMKGHSHVYWYRQLPEEGLKFMVYLQKENIIDESGMPKERFSAEFPKEGPSILRIQQVVRGDSAAYFCASSPDITETQYFGPGTRLLVL.

This clone occurred many times. The rearrangement links TRBV7-9 to TRBJ1-5; 7 nucleotides align to TRBD1. The ends lost 6 bases at V and 2 bases at J; junction bases unmatched: 4. CDR3 length: 14 amino acids. From germline, CDR1 is SEHNR and CDR2 FQNEAQ (reference sequence). The CDR3 nucleotides are TGTGCCAGCAGTTTTGGACAGGGCAATCAGCCCCAGCATTTT. Its translation is CASSFGQGNQPQHF.

In its sample, this clone was seen a few times. The V and J genes are TRBV28 and TRBJ1-2; TRBD1 might be the D (5 bases). The CDR3 totals 16 residues. Germline CDR1 is MDHEN and CDR2 is SYDVKM. V lost 6 bases and J lost 0, with 17 bases in between. The CDR3 loop is CASRKGQLKSNYGYTF. As DNA, the CDR3 is TGTGCCAGCAGAAAGGGGCAGCTAAAGTCTAACTATGGCTACACCTTC.

The sample holds many counts of this clone. The chain uses TRBV28 and TRBJ1-2; 8 nucleotides align to TRBD1. CDR1 MDHEN and CDR2 SYDVKM come from the germline V gene. The CDR3 spans 15 residues. J lost 4 bases, V lost 4 bases, and 8 bases had no gene match. Written as DNA, the CDR3 is TGTGCCAGCAGTTCCCTCCAGGGGGCTGGCTATGGCTACACCTTC. It translates to CASSSLQGAGYGYTF.

This clone was seen more than once but under ten times. CDR3: CASSGQGVEAFF. The DNA of the CDR3 is TGTGCCAGTTCAGGACAGGGCGTTGAAGCTTTCTTT. The V call is TRBV2, the J call TRBJ1-1; 8 positions match TRBD1. CDR1 and CDR2 (germline): SNHLY, FYNNEI. CDR3 length: 12 amino acids. V was clipped by 9 bases and J by 7 bases; unmatched bases: 7.

This clone was counted a few times. V is TRBV7-2 and J is TRBJ2-4; 10 nucleotides match TRBD1. The V segment lost 1 base and the J segment 4 bases; nucleotides outside the gene matches: 1. Per germline, CDR1 SGHTA and CDR2 FQGNSA. The CDR3 has 15 residues. For the CDR3, the DNA is TGTGCCAGCAGCTTAGGACAGGGGGCGAAAAACATTCAGTACTTC. Translating gives CASSLGQGAKNIQYF.

CDR3 in amino acids: CASSPLAGPHEQFF. The CDR3 nucleotides read TGCGCCAGCAGCCCACTAGCGGGCCCGCATGAGCAGTTCTTC. The chain recombines TRBV4-3 with TRBJ2-1; 9 bases fit TRBD2. After removal of 4 bases from V and 8 bases from J, the junction contained 6 bases not matched to a gene. From germline, CDR1 is LGHNA and CDR2 YSLEER. There are 14 residues in the CDR3.

This clone was observed a few times. The V call is TRBV11-3, the J call TRBJ2-5, with TRBD2 matching 8 bases. The CDR3 has 17 residues. Germline loops: CDR1 SGHNT, CDR2 YENEEA. Trimming removed 1 base from V and 5 bases from J; junction bases left unmatched: 12. For the CDR3, the DNA is TGTGCCAGCAGCTTAGGAAGTAGCGGGGATGGAGGGGAGACCCAGTACTTC. Amino acids: CASSLGSSGDGGETQYF.

The CDR3 loop is CASMREREGSYNEQFF. CDR3 DNA sequence: TGTGCCAGCATGCGCGAGCGGGAGGGCTCCTACAATGAGCAGTTCTTC. The chain is built from TRBV2 and TRBJ2-1, with 10 bases lining up with TRBD2. The ends lost 7 bases at V and 0 bases at J; junction bases unmatched: 6. The CDR3 contains 16 residues. Germline V gene sequence: CDR1 SNHLY, CDR2 FYNNEI. The variable domain in full, completed from reference TRBV2 and TRBJ2-1, reads EPEVTQTPSHQVTQMGQEVILRCVPISNHLYFYWYRQILGQKVEFLVSFYNNEISEKSEIFDDQFSVERPDGSNFTLKIRSTKLEDSAMYFCASMREREGSYNEQFFGPGTRLTVL.

This clone has a handful of counts. This chain connects TRBV28 to TRBJ1-3; no reliable D call. V lost 1 base and J lost 4, with 11 bases in between. The CDR3 totals 15 residues. The germline CDR1 and CDR2 sequences are MDHEN and SYDVKM. The CDR3 nucleotides are TGTGCCAGCAGTTTATTAGAGGGTCCGGGAAACACCATATATTTT. Encoded protein: CASSLLEGPGNTIYF.

The chain carries TRBV11-2 and TRBJ2-2, with 13 bases fitting TRBD2. Germline-derived CDR1 and CDR2 are SGHAT and FQNNGV. Trimming removed 1 base from V and 4 bases from J; junction bases left unmatched: 9. The CDR3 has 19 amino acids. CDR3 region: CASSLGSGLAGASTGELFF. The CDR3, as DNA: TGTGCCAGCAGCTTAGGTTCCGGACTAGCGGGAGCGAGCACCGGGGAGCTGTTTTTT.

The genes are TRBV5-5 and TRBJ1-2; D might be TRBD1 (6 bases). Germline V gene sequence: CDR1 SGHKS, CDR2 YYEKEE (reference sequence). The CDR3 runs 14 residues. V lost 1 base and J 2 bases, leaving 9 bases between the germline ends. CDR3 in DNA: TGTGCCAGCAGCTTGTCAGGGGACAACTATGGCTACACCTTC. It specifies CASSLSGDNYGYTF.

This clone has ten or more counts. The V and J genes are TRBV28 and TRBJ1-5; 9 positions agree with TRBD1. The germline V gene has CDR1 MDHEN and CDR2 SYDVKM. Trimming cost V 6 bases and J 9 bases; bases outside gene matches: 6. The CDR3 runs to 13 residues. The CDR3 DNA reads as TGTGCCAGCAGGTCGGACAGGGGCAGGCCCCAGCATTTT. Its translation: CASRSDRGRPQHF.

The CDR3 DNA reads TGTGCCAGCAGCCTAGATGGGACAGGGAGCATTGGAGCTTTCTTT. Amino acid sequence: CASSLDGTGSIGAFF. The chain uses TRBV7-3 and TRBJ1-1; 9 bases fit TRBD1. The CDR3 totals 15 residues. V was clipped by 5 bases and J by 10 bases; unmatched bases: 14. Germline V gene data show CDR1 as SGHTA and CDR2 as FQGTGA.

This clone was found many times. This sequence joins TRBV23-1 and TRBJ2-7; TRBD1 is a possible D gene (6 bases). TRBV23-1 is annotated as an ORF whose role is uncertain. This CDR3 is built from 12 residues. V was shortened by 8 bases and J by 8 bases, with 16 bases between the two germline ends. The CDR3: CASGLHRVKQYF. The CDR3 region has the DNA TGCGCCAGCGGCCTCCACAGGGTGAAGCAGTACTTC.

This chain joins TRBV4-1 and TRBJ2-7; 8 positions agree with TRBD2. Unmatched junction bases numbered 9, after V lost 1 base and J lost 4 bases. The germline V gene encodes CDR1 MGHRA and CDR2 YSYEKL. This CDR3 has 16 residues. In DNA form, the CDR3 reads TGCGCCAGCAGCCAAGCTCCCGGGACTAGGGTTTACGAGCAGTACTTC. Translation: CASSQAPGTRVYEQYF.

This chain links TRBV6-6 with TRBJ2-1, with a tentative D call TRBD1 (6 bases). The V and J ends lost 5 bases and 2 bases respectively, with 10 bases between them. Germline CDR1 and CDR2: MNHNY and SVGAGI (reference sequence). This CDR3 has 14 residues. The CDR3 bases are TGTGCCAGCAGTACCCGGACAGCCTACAATGAGCAGTTCTTC. Protein product: CASSTRTAYNEQFF.

This clone was counted a few times. The chain carries TRBV7-2 and TRBJ2-3, with 7 bases identical to TRBD1. The CDR3 runs to 16 residues. Germline CDR1 is SGHTA and CDR2 is FQGNSA. Trimming at V came to 3 bases and at J to 4 bases, leaving 10 bases not matched to a gene. CDR3 nucleotides: TGTGCCAGCAGCTTCTTGGGGACAGTTCGACCAGATACGCAGTATTTT. Protein: CASSFLGTVRPDTQYF. The variable domain in full, with the rest retrieved from reference TRBV7-2 and TRBJ2-3, is GAGVSQSPSNKVTEKGKDVELRCDPISGHTALYWYRQSLGQGLEFLIYFQGNSAPDKSGLPSDRFSAERTGGSVSTLTIQRTQQEDSAVYLCASSFLGTVRPDTQYFGPGTRLTVL.

The chain has TRBV6-5 and TRBJ1-2, with 7 bases lining up with TRBD1. The trim removed 6 bases at V and 6 bases at J, leaving 10 bases unmatched. The CDR3 has 14 amino acids. CDR1 and CDR2 (germline): MNHEY, SVGAGI. CDR3 loop: CASRTRQGRDGYTF. In DNA form, the CDR3 reads TGTGCCAGCAGGACCCGACAGGGACGAGATGGCTACACCTTC.

On this clone: A read error may produce the germline difference seen at one junction end. The J gene is TRBJ1-2, the V gene TRBV30; TRBD1 matches at 8 bases. This CDR3 region has 12 residues. Germline CDR1 and CDR2: GTSNPN and SVGIG (reference sequence). The CDR3 region is CAWSAGGATISF. DNA for the CDR3: TGTGCCTGGAGCGCAGGGGGCGCGACAATCTCCTTC.

This clone was found a few times. The chain has TRBV5-1 and TRBJ2-1, with 7 bases matching TRBD1. The CDR3 runs to 16 residues. Germline trimming cut 0 bases from V and 8 bases from J; bases unmatched to any gene: 11. Germline CDR1 and CDR2: SGHRS and YFSETQ. CDR3 coding DNA: TGCGCCAGCAGCTTGGTGGGCGGGCGACAGGGAGATGAGCAGTTCTTC. Encoded protein: CASSLVGGRQGDEQFF.